This note documents a single T cell receptor beta chain sequence. Its cognate antigen is unknown. The source of the sample is a study of T cell responses to AZD1222 COVID-19 vaccine. General observations from the study: Nearly half of the spike-specific TCRs reportedly recognize variant regions that carry no mutations. Possibly, clonal diversity was underestimated; donors were largely white British and included more females. Without day 14 samples, only post-peak T cell repertoires were studied.

Sequencing used immunoSEQ multiplex PCR; TCRdb keeps in-frame clones, though not all of them. The sample consists of some 140,000 clones, roughly 93% of them appearing once. Pooled in the analysis were second doses at about 4 or about 12 weeks. Trimming took 2 bases from V and 7 from J, leaving 18 bases between them. Germline CDR1 is SNHLY and CDR2 is FYNNEI. CDR3 length equals 16 residues. This chain joins TRBV2 and TRBJ1-5; D remains unclear. Sample: peripheral blood, taken 28 days after the second AZD1222 dose. The receptor comes from an adult who received the AZD1222 COVID-19 vaccine. CDR3 residues: CASSERLSGLGQPQHF. CDR3 sequence (DNA): TGTGCCAGCAGTGAACGTTTGTCGGGTCTCGGGCAGCCCCAGCATTTT.